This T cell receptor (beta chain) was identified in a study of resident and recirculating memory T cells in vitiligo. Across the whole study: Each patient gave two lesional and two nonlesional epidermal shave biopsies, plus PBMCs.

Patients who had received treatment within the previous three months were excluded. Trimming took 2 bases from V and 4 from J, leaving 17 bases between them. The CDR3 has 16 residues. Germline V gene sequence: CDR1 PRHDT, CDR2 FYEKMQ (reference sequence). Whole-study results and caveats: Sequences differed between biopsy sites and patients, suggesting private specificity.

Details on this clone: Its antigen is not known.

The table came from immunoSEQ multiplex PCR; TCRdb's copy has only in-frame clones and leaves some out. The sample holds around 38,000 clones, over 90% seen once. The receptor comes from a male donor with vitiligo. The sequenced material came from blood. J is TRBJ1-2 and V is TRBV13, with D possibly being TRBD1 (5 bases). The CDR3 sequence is CASSLRGGRLSYGYTF. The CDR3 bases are TGTGCCAGCAGCTTAAGGGGCGGCAGGTTAAGCTATGGCTACACCTTC.